These 3 T cell receptor beta chains share one sample of origin, sequenced in a study of CD8 T cells in Susac syndrome. cDNA came from roughly 0.47 to 1 ug RNA primed by random hexamers. TCRdb reprocessed the immunoSEQ multiplex PCR reads with MiXCR, giving one entry per CDR3 protein. The table records over 150,000 distinct CDR3 sequences, around 94% of them present only once. Specimen: CD4+ T cells from PBMCs. The receptors were sampled from a human donor with Susac syndrome.

In its sample, this clonotype was seen once. This chain links TRBV20-1 with TRBJ2-1; D unresolved. This CDR3 spans 14 amino acids. The germline V gene has CDR1 DFQATT and CDR2 SNEGSKA (reference sequence). V was shortened by 5 bases and J by 0 bases, with 11 bases between the two germline ends. The CDR3: CSAGFLSSYNEQFF. The DNA of the CDR3 is TGCAGTGCTGGTTTCCTGAGCTCCTACAATGAGCAGTTCTTC.

This chain joins TRBV12-3 or TRBV12-4 and TRBJ2-2, with 10 bases fitting TRBD2. The CDR3 has 18 residues. V was clipped by 3 bases and J by 2 bases; unmatched bases: 9. Written as DNA, the CDR3 is TGTGCCAGCAGTTTCACCCCCTGGACTAGCGGAAACACCGGGGAGCTGTTTTTT. This gives the protein CASSFTPWTSGNTGELFF.

The chain has TRBV30 and TRBJ1-3; tentative D call: TRBD1 (5 bases). The CDR3 is made up of 14 amino acids. Trimming left V 7 bases short and J 1 base short, with 14 bases between. Germline V gives CDR1 GTSNPN, CDR2 SVGIG (reference sequence). The CDR3, as DNA: TGTGCCTCCGAGACAGCTTTATCTGGAAACACCATATATTTT. Its translation: CASETALSGNTIYF.